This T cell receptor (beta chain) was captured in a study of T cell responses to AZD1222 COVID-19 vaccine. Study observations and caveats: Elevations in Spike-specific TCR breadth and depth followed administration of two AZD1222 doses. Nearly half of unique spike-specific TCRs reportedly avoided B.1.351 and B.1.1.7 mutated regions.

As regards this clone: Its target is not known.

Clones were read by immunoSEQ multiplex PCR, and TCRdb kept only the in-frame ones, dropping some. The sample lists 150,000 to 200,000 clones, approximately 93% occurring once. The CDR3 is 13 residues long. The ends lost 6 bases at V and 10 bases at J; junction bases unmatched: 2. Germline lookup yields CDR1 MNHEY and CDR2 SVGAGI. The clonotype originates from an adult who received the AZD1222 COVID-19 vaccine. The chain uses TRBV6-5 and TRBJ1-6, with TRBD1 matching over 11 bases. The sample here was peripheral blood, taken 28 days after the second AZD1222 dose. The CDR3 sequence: CASRGQGGSPLHF. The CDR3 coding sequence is TGTGCCAGCAGGGGACAGGGGGGATCACCCCTCCACTTT.